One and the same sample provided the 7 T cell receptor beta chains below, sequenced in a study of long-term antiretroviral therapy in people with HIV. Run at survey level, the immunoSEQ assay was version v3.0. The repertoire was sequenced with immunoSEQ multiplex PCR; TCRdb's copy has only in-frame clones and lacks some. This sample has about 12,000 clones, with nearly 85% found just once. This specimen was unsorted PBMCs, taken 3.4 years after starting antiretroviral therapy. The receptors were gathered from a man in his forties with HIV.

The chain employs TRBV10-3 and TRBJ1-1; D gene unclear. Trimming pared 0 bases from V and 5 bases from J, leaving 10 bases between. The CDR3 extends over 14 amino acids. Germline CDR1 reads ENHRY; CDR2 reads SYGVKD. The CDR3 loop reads CAISESFGETEAFF. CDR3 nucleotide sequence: TGTGCCATCAGTGAGTCTTTCGGGGAAACTGAAGCTTTCTTT.

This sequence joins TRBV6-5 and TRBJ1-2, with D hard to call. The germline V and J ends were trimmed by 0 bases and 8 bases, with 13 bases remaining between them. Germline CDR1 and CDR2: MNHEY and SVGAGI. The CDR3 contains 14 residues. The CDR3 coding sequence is TGTGCCAGCAGTTACTCGAACTCCTTGGTCGGCTACACCTTC. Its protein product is CASSYSNSLVGYTF.

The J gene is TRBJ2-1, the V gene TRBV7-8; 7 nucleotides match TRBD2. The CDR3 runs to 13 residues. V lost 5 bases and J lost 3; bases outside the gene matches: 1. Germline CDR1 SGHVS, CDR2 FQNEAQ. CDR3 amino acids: CASSGDYYNEQFF. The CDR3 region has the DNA TGTGCCAGCAGCGGGGACTACTACAATGAGCAGTTCTTC.

This CDR3 is CASSMGAANEKLFF. The CDR3 DNA sequence: TGTGCCAGTAGTATGGGGGCTGCTAATGAAAAACTGTTTTTT. The chain employs TRBV19 and TRBJ1-4, with D perhaps matching TRBD1 (6 bases). The CDR3 has 14 residues. V was shortened by 3 bases and J by 3 bases, with 8 bases between the two germline ends. Germline V lookup: CDR1 LNHDA, CDR2 SQIVND (reference sequence).

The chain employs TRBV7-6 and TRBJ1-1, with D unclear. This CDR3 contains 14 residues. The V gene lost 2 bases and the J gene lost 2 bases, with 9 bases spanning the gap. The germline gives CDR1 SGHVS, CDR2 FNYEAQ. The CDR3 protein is CASSLTQSNTEAFF. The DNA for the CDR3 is TGTGCCAGCAGCTTAACTCAGAGTAACACTGAAGCTTTCTTT. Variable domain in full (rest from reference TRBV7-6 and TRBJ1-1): GAGVSQSPRYKVTKRGQDVALRCDPISGHVSLYWYRQALGQGPEFLTYFNYEAQQDKSGLPNDRFSAERPEGSISTLTIQRTEQRDSAMYRCASSLTQSNTEAFFGQGTRLTVV.

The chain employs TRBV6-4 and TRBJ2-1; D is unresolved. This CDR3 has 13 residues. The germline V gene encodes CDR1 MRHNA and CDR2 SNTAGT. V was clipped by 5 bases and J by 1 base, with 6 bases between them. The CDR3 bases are TGTGCCAGCAGTCAAGGGTCCTACAATGAGCAGTTCTTC. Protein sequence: CASSQGSYNEQFF.

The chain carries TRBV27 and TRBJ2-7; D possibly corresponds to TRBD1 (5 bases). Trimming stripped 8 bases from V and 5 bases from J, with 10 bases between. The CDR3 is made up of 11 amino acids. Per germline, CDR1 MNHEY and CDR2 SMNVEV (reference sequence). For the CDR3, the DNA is TGTGCCAGCTCCCAGGGTAACGAGCAGTACTTC. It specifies CASSQGNEQYF.